These T cell receptor beta chains were read from a single sample in a study of blood T cell repertoires in COVID-19. The protocol was immunoSEQ multiplex PCR, while the TCRdb copy is restricted to in-frame clones and leaves out a portion. The data hold roughly 77,000 clones, with about 90% observed a single time. Sequences were obtained from peripheral blood. The receptors were gathered from a human donor in a cohort sampled during active COVID-19. CDR3s include the opening cysteine and the closing phenylalanine or tryptophan.

V	J	CDR3
TRBV29-1	TRBJ1-5	CSVLDNSSNQPQHF
TRBV28	TRBJ2-7	CASSPRTPEQYF
TRBV7-3	TRBJ2-3	CASSPSTGGGRHTQYF
TRBV3-1/TRBV3-2	TRBJ2-2	CASSQVQGVNTGELFF
TRBV2	TRBJ2-3	CASSEFLTGGTDTQYF
TRBV4-3	TRBJ1-4	CASSQGRRGYEKLFF
TRBV27	TRBJ2-3	CASSLLDRGYLDTQYF
TRBV5-4	TRBJ1-4	CASSSDKTGGAEKLFF
TRBV29-1	TRBJ2-1	CSVNSGSPNEQFF
TRBV24-1	TRBJ2-2	CATSDLRGGRVNTGELFF
TRBV28	TRBJ2-2	CASRPQAGGNTGELFF
TRBV3-1/TRBV3-2	TRBJ2-2	CASSRDSSVTGELFF
TRBV14	TRBJ2-3	CASSQEPARRGDTQYF
TRBV5-4	TRBJ1-6	CASSFGDTEGSPLHF
TRBV9	TRBJ1-3	CASSASGGGGNTIYF
TRBV11-3	TRBJ2-1	CASSLLGSSYNEQFF
TRBV12-3/TRBV12-4	TRBJ1-2	CASSWGQATGYTF
TRBV5-1	TRBJ2-7	CASSTPGGGYEQYF
TRBV2	TRBJ2-2	CASSETRFGTGELFF
TRBV28	TRBJ2-3	CASSLSSTDTQYF
TRBV5-4	TRBJ2-7	CASSFQGYEQYF
TRBV3-1/TRBV3-2	TRBJ2-2	CASSQGRLAGGLYGELFF
TRBV29-1	TRBJ2-7	CSVSGTYEQYF
TRBV3-1/TRBV3-2	TRBJ2-2	CASSRTGGRGDTGELFF
TRBV9	TRBJ2-2	CASSYFDRGQAGELFF
TRBV21-1	TRBJ2-3	CASSARLAGFFTDTQYF
TRBV5-8	TRBJ2-3	CASSQAGQDTQYF